A single sample gave rise to the 28 T cell receptor beta chains below, sequenced in a study of T cell responses to AZD1222 COVID-19 vaccine. Generated by immunoSEQ multiplex PCR, the TCRdb table keeps only in-frame clones and is missing some. The sample records 90,000 to 95,000 clones, more than 75% being singletons. The sample was peripheral blood, taken 28 days after the second AZD1222 dose. The receptors were gathered from an adult who received the AZD1222 COVID-19 vaccine.

The chain combines TRBV7-3 with TRBJ2-1, with TRBD2 identical over 8 bases. CDR3 length: 15 amino acids. V dropped 5 bases and J dropped 9; count of bases not matched to a gene: 12. Germline V gene data show CDR1 as SGHTA and CDR2 as FQGTGA. CDR3 in amino acids: CASSQLADPLGEQFF. CDR3 coding DNA: TGTGCCAGCAGCCAACTAGCGGACCCTTTGGGTGAGCAGTTCTTC.

The gene calls are TRBV10-3 and TRBJ1-2; 10 nucleotides agree with TRBD1. Germline values: CDR1 ENHRY, CDR2 SYGVKD. J lost 2 bases, V lost 4 bases, and 7 bases had no gene match. The CDR3 spans 16 residues. This chain's CDR3 is CAISVNRDRGNYGYTF. CDR3 sequence (DNA): TGTGCCATCAGTGTAAACCGGGACAGGGGAAACTATGGCTACACCTTC.

This sequence joins TRBV6-2 or TRBV6-3 and TRBJ2-3, with 11 bases matching TRBD2. Germline assignment: CDR1 MNHEY and CDR2 SVGEGT. Losses at the gene ends were 6 bases for V and 10 bases for J; bases not matched to a gene: 15. The CDR3 is made up of 16 amino acids. The CDR3 nucleotides read TGTGCCAGCAGCCTTACTAGCGGGGGCCCCGAGAAGGCGCAGTATTTT. Amino acid sequence: CASSLTSGGPEKAQYF.

The gene calls are TRBV18 and TRBJ1-2; 8 positions match TRBD1. CDR3 size: 14 residues. Germline CDR1 is KGHSH and CDR2 is LQKENI. Trimming removed 2 bases from V and 6 bases from J; junction bases left unmatched: 5. The CDR3 DNA sequence: TGTGCCAGCTCACCATCAACAGGGGGAGATGGCTACACCTTC. It is translated as CASSPSTGGDGYTF.

The V gene is TRBV28, the J gene TRBJ1-5; no reliable D call. CDR1 and CDR2 (germline): MDHEN, SYDVKM. Trimming stripped 6 bases from V and 4 bases from J, with 7 bases between. The CDR3 has 12 amino acids. The CDR3, as DNA: TGTGCCAGCAGCGTTGAAAATCAGCCCCAGCATTTT. This codes for CASSVENQPQHF.

This chain uses TRBV5-6 with TRBJ2-5; 7 nucleotides line up with TRBD2. CDR1 and CDR2 from the germline V gene are SGHDT and YYEEEE. The CDR3 totals 15 residues. Trimming removed 2 bases from V and 4 bases from J; junction bases left unmatched: 8. CDR3 sequence: CASSLQTSLGETQYF. The CDR3 DNA reads as TGTGCCAGCAGCTTACAGACTAGCCTGGGAGAGACCCAGTACTTC.

The gene calls are TRBV27 and TRBJ1-5; D unclear. V lost 2 bases and J lost 5, with 4 bases in between. The CDR3 is 12 residues long. CDR1 is MNHEY, CDR2 SMNVEV, per germline (reference sequence). For the CDR3, the DNA is TGTGCCAGCAGTTTAATCGATCAGCCCCAGCATTTT. Residues: CASSLIDQPQHF.

The chain is built from TRBV19 and TRBJ1-6, with TRBD1 identical over 9 bases. CDR1 LNHDA and CDR2 SQIVND come from the germline V gene (reference sequence). The CDR3 is 15 residues long. Trimming cost V 4 bases and J 7 bases; bases outside gene matches: 5. CDR3 sequence: CASSKRTGVNSPLHF. As DNA, the CDR3 is TGTGCCAGTAGTAAACGGACAGGGGTGAATTCACCCCTCCACTTT.

The chain links TRBV5-6 to TRBJ2-3; D is undetermined. In germline, CDR1 is SGHDT, CDR2 YYEEEE. This CDR3 is built from 12 residues. Deletions cut 4 bases from V and 0 bases from J, with 3 bases between. The CDR3 is CASSPSTDTQYF. DNA for the CDR3: TGTGCCAGCAGCCCTAGCACAGATACGCAGTATTTT.

The chain uses TRBV12-3 or TRBV12-4 and TRBJ1-2, with D uncertain. The CDR3 extends over 12 amino acids. Trimming stripped 5 bases from V and 0 bases from J, with 4 bases between. The CDR3 region has the DNA TGTGCCAGCAGTCAAGCTAACTATGGCTACACCTTC. Translation: CASSQANYGYTF.

This chain uses TRBV7-2 with TRBJ1-6; no clear D gene. Germline V CDR1 and CDR2: SGHTA, FQGNSA. This CDR3 spans 15 amino acids. V lost 6 bases and J lost 0, with 9 bases in between. CDR3 in amino acids: CASSPSSSYNSPLHF. The CDR3 bases are TGTGCCAGCAGTCCCTCCAGCTCCTATAATTCACCCCTCCACTTT. Looking up the rest from reference TRBV7-2 and TRBJ1-6 gives the full variable domain: GAGVSQSPSNKVTEKGKDVELRCDPISGHTALYWYRQSLGQGLEFLIYFQGNSAPDKSGLPSDRFSAERTGGSVSTLTIQRTQQEDSAVYLCASSPSSSYNSPLHFGNGTRLTVT.

This rearrangement joins TRBV28 to TRBJ2-7; D is unclear. Trimming cost V 4 bases and J 3 bases, with 10 bases left between them. Looked up from germline, CDR1 is MDHEN and CDR2 is SYDVKM. The CDR3 has 13 amino acids. CDR3 residues: CASSWVRDYEQYF. CDR3 nucleotides: TGTGCCAGCAGTTGGGTTAGAGACTACGAGCAGTACTTC.

Turning to this clone: Other DNA sequences from this sample encode an identical CDR3 as well. The chain employs TRBV30 and TRBJ1-5; weak D call: TRBD1 (6 bases). Between the trimmed V and J ends, which lost 0 bases and 4 bases, there was a span of 7 bases. The CDR3 runs 13 residues. Germline lookup yields CDR1 GTSNPN and CDR2 SVGIG (reference sequence). CDR3 DNA sequence: TGTGCCTGGAGTGTGGACAGTAATCAGCCCCAGCATTTT. It translates to CAWSVDSNQPQHF.

This rearrangement joins TRBV5-6 to TRBJ1-1; 7 bases match TRBD1. V was clipped by 3 bases and J by 4 bases; unmatched bases: 9. The CDR3 is made up of 15 amino acids. Germline V lookup: CDR1 SGHDT, CDR2 YYEEEE. The CDR3 DNA reads as TGTGCCAGCAGCTGGGTCACAGGGGTGGCCACTGAAGCTTTCTTT. Its translation is CASSWVTGVATEAFF.

This chain uses TRBV11-3 with TRBJ1-1; no firm D call. Germline-derived CDR1 and CDR2 are SGHNT and YENEEA. This CDR3 is 13 amino acids long. V was shortened by 0 bases and J by 0 bases, with 2 bases between the two germline ends. CDR3 amino acids: CASSLELNTEAFF. In DNA form, the CDR3 reads TGTGCCAGCAGCTTAGAGCTGAACACTGAAGCTTTCTTT.

V and J are TRBV4-2 and TRBJ1-5; tentatively, D is TRBD1 (5 bases). Germline V gene lookup returns CDR1 LGHNA and CDR2 YNFKEQ. V was shortened by 0 bases and J by 3 bases, with 12 bases between the two germline ends. The CDR3 is 16 amino acids. CDR3 sequence: CASSQDWDRSNQPQHF. CDR3 sequence (DNA): TGTGCCAGCAGCCAAGATTGGGACCGATCCAATCAGCCCCAGCATTTT.

V usage is TRBV19 and J usage is TRBJ2-3; D possibly corresponds to TRBD2 (6 bases). The CDR3 length is 15 residues. Germline values: CDR1 LNHDA, CDR2 SQIVND (reference sequence). V lost 1 base and J 1 base, leaving 9 bases between the germline ends. The CDR3 spells CASSIGEVGTDTQYF. The CDR3 coding sequence is TGTGCCAGTAGTATAGGGGAGGTGGGCACAGATACGCAGTATTTT. The whole variable domain, filled in from reference TRBV19 and TRBJ2-3, reads DGGITQSPKYLFRKEGQNVTLSCEQNLNHDAMYWYRQDPGQGLRLIYYSQIVNDFQKGDIAEGYSVSREKKESFPLTVTSAQKNPTAFYLCASSIGEVGTDTQYFGPGTRLTVL.

In regard to this clone: Other nucleotide sequences in the sample specify the same CDR3. In DNA, the CDR3 is TGTGCCAGCAGTCGGACCTCCTCTTACGAGCAGTACTTC. It translates to CASSRTSSYEQYF. The chain carries TRBV6-5 and TRBJ2-7; D gene uncertain. Germline values: CDR1 MNHEY, CDR2 SVGAGI. CDR3 size: 13 residues. V was trimmed by 5 bases and J by 4 bases, leaving 12 bases between them.

This sequence joins TRBV4-2 and TRBJ2-7; no clear D. This CDR3 comprises 16 residues. The V gene lost 0 bases and the J gene lost 4 bases, with 16 bases spanning the gap. Germline CDR1 and CDR2: LGHNA and YNFKEQ. The CDR3: CASSQEVAARVYEQYF. Written as DNA, the CDR3 is TGTGCCAGCAGCCAAGAAGTGGCGGCTCGTGTTTACGAGCAGTACTTC.

V and J are TRBV7-2 and TRBJ1-1; D gene unclear. The CDR3 length is 14 residues. The V gene's germline CDR1 is SGHTA and CDR2 FQGNSA. V lost 5 bases and J lost 0, with 10 bases in between. The chain's CDR3 is CASSSTTMNTEAFF. The DNA for the CDR3 is TGTGCCAGCAGCAGTACTACCATGAACACTGAAGCTTTCTTT.

V and J are TRBV11-2 and TRBJ2-3; a possible D gene is TRBD2 (6 bases). Trimming cost V 1 base and J 6 bases, with 11 bases left between them. Germline loops: CDR1 SGHAT, CDR2 FQNNGV. This CDR3 spans 14 amino acids. The CDR3 protein is CASSLGLGRDTQYF. CDR3 nucleotide sequence: TGTGCCAGCAGCTTAGGGTTAGGGAGGGATACGCAGTATTTT.

V is TRBV19 and J is TRBJ1-2; maybe TRBD1 (5 bases). The CDR3 extends over 11 amino acids. V was clipped by 9 bases and J by 4 bases, with 9 bases between them. CDR1 is LNHDA and CDR2 is SQIVND in the germline V gene (reference sequence). CDR3 in amino acids: CASGHLYGYTF. The CDR3 DNA sequence: TGTGCCAGCGGACACCTCTATGGCTACACCTTC.

The genes are TRBV5-4 and TRBJ2-3, with D perhaps matching TRBD2 (7 bases). V gave up 4 bases and J gave up 6 bases, with 15 bases separating them. Germline loops: CDR1 SGHNT, CDR2 YYREEE (reference sequence). This CDR3 contains 14 residues. CDR3 region: CASSPRTRGDTQYF. Here the CDR3 DNA reads TGTGCCAGCAGCCCCCGGACTAGGGGGGATACGCAGTATTTT.

The gene calls are TRBV6-5 and TRBJ1-1; the match to TRBD1 covers 7 bases. Trimming removed 4 bases from V and 4 bases from J; junction bases left unmatched: 9. This CDR3 has 15 residues. Germline CDR1 MNHEY, CDR2 SVGAGI. CDR3: CASSSLQGSSTEAFF. CDR3 bases: TGTGCCAGCAGTTCACTACAGGGGTCTAGCACTGAAGCTTTCTTT.

This chain joins TRBV30 and TRBJ2-3; D unresolved. Germline CDR1 is GTSNPN and CDR2 is SVGIG (reference sequence). The CDR3 totals 13 residues. The V end lost 0 bases, the J end lost 4 bases, and 8 bases lay between the germline ends. CDR3: CAWSVRGPDTQYF. The CDR3 DNA reads TGTGCCTGGAGTGTACGAGGCCCAGATACGCAGTATTTT.

The J gene is TRBJ2-7, the V gene TRBV6-5, with 10 bases aligning to TRBD1. Trimming cost V 2 bases and J 5 bases; bases outside gene matches: 6. CDR3 length equals 15 residues. Germline CDR1 is MNHEY and CDR2 is SVGAGI. The CDR3 coding sequence is TGTGCCAGCAGTTACGCGGGACAGGGGTTACACGAGCAGTACTTC. It translates to CASSYAGQGLHEQYF.

This clone was found a few times. V is TRBV4-3 and J is TRBJ1-6, with 9 bases fitting TRBD1. This CDR3 has 16 residues. The germline gives CDR1 LGHNA, CDR2 YSLEER. Losses at the gene ends were 1 base for V and 10 bases for J; bases not matched to a gene: 8. CDR3 region: CASSQAPGQGESPLHF. CDR3 bases: TGCGCCAGCAGCCAAGCCCCGGGACAGGGAGAATCACCCCTCCACTTT.

The gene calls are TRBV9 and TRBJ2-1, with D perhaps matching TRBD2 (6 bases). This CDR3 contains 15 residues. The V and J ends lost 2 bases and 3 bases respectively, with 12 bases between them. Germline V gives CDR1 SGDLS, CDR2 YYNGEE. The chain's CDR3 is CASSVLGGLYNEQFF. The DNA for the CDR3 is TGTGCCAGCAGCGTTTTGGGGGGACTCTACAATGAGCAGTTCTTC.